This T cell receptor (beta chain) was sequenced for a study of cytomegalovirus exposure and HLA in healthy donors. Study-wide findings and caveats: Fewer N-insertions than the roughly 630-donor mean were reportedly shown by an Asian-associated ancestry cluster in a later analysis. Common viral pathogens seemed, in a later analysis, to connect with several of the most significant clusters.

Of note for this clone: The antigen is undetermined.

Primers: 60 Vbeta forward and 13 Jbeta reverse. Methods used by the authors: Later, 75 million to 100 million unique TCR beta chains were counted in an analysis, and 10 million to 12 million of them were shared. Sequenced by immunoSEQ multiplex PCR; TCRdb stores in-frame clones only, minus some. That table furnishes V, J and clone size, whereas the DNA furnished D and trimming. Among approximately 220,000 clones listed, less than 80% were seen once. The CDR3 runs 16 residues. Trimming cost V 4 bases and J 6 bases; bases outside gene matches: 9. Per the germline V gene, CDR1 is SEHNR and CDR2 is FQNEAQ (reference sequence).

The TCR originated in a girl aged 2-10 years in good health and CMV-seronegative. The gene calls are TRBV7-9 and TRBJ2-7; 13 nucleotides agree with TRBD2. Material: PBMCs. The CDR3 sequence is CASSSSWTSGRGEQYF. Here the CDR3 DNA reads TGTGCCAGCAGCTCCTCCTGGACTAGCGGGAGAGGCGAGCAGTACTTC.